The rows below give T cell receptor beta chains drawn from one sample of a study of blood T cell repertoires in COVID-19. Clones were sequenced by immunoSEQ multiplex PCR, and TCRdb holds only the in-frame ones, with some missing. The table shows roughly 280,000 clones, with approximately 86% occurring only once. The sequencing sample was made of peripheral blood. The receptors originated from a woman between 55 and 75 years old with COVID-19, enrolled during active disease. Both conserved end residues are part of each CDR3. The D gene is left open where the match is weak. Some rows have no size entry. The others give once, few or many, or a class for an expanded clone.

d_gene: TRBD2; abundance: once; v_gene: TRBV28; j_gene: TRBJ2-5; CDR3nt: TGTGCCAGCAGTATTTCCGGGACTAGCGGACAAGAGACCCAGTACTTC; CDR3aa: CASSISGTSGQETQYF
d_gene: -; abundance: once; v_gene: TRBV15; j_gene: TRBJ2-2; CDR3nt: TGTGCCACCAGCAGAGACTACTCGAACACCGGGGAGCTGTTTTTT; CDR3aa: CATSRDYSNTGELFF
d_gene: TRBD1; abundance: few; v_gene: TRBV7-2; j_gene: TRBJ1-6; CDR3nt: TGTGCCAGCAGCCCCGCGACAGGGTTTAATTCACCCCTCCACTTT; CDR3aa: CASSPATGFNSPLHF
d_gene: -; abundance: -; v_gene: TRBV29-1; j_gene: TRBJ1-2; CDR3nt: TGCAGCGTTGGGGGCGGCTACACCTTC; CDR3aa: CSVGGGYTF
d_gene: TRBD1; abundance: -; v_gene: TRBV27; j_gene: TRBJ1-2; CDR3nt: TGTGCCAGCAGTTCTCTTGGGACAGGGACCTATGGCTACACCTTC; CDR3aa: CASSSLGTGTYGYTF
d_gene: TRBD1; abundance: once; v_gene: TRBV6-5; j_gene: TRBJ2-7; CDR3nt: TGTGCCAGCAGTTACTCCGGGACAGGGCGTAGCTACGAGCAGTACTTC; CDR3aa: CASSYSGTGRSYEQYF
d_gene: -; abundance: few; v_gene: TRBV30; j_gene: TRBJ1-4; CDR3nt: TGTGCCTGGAGCCCCGACACCGCAACTAATGAAAAACTGTTTTTT; CDR3aa: CAWSPDTATNEKLFF
d_gene: TRBD1; abundance: once; v_gene: TRBV7-6; j_gene: TRBJ1-5; CDR3nt: TGTGCCAGCAGCTTGGACAGGGCGAGGAATCAGCCCCAGCATTTT; CDR3aa: CASSLDRARNQPQHF
d_gene: -; abundance: -; v_gene: TRBV19; j_gene: TRBJ1-2; CDR3nt: TGTGCCAGTAGTATTAACCCCGATGCGGGGTATGGCTACACCTTC; CDR3aa: CASSINPDAGYGYTF
d_gene: -; abundance: -; v_gene: TRBV30; j_gene: TRBJ2-2; CDR3nt: TGTGCCTGTTCTGCGGGACGGGTCACCGGGGAGCTGTTTTTT; CDR3aa: CACSAGRVTGELFF
d_gene: -; abundance: -; v_gene: TRBV28; j_gene: TRBJ1-2; CDR3nt: TGTGCCAGCAGTTTGTTCACGAGGCGTGCGGGGAACTATGGCTACACCTTC; CDR3aa: CASSLFTRRAGNYGYTF
d_gene: -; abundance: -; v_gene: TRBV27; j_gene: TRBJ1-1; CDR3nt: TGTGCCAGCAGTTTATCTTTCCAGGGAGGAACTGAAGCTTTCTTT; CDR3aa: CASSLSFQGGTEAFF
d_gene: TRBD1; abundance: -; v_gene: TRBV24-1; j_gene: TRBJ2-1; CDR3nt: TGTGCCACCAGTGATCCGGGACAGGGGATTTACAATGAGCAGTTCTTC; CDR3aa: CATSDPGQGIYNEQFF
d_gene: -; abundance: -; v_gene: TRBV18; j_gene: TRBJ2-6; CDR3nt: TGTGCCAGCTCACCCCTGAGGCCTTCTGGGGCCAACGTCCTGACTTTC; CDR3aa: CASSPLRPSGANVLTF
d_gene: TRBD2; abundance: -; v_gene: TRBV30; j_gene: TRBJ2-7; CDR3nt: TGTGCCTGGAGTCGGGGGGAGACGTACGAGCAGTACTTC; CDR3aa: CAWSRGETYEQYF
d_gene: TRBD2; abundance: once; v_gene: TRBV18; j_gene: TRBJ2-7; CDR3nt: TGTGCCAGCTCAGGCGGACTAGCGGAGAACTACGAGCAGTACTTC; CDR3aa: CASSGGLAENYEQYF
d_gene: TRBD1; abundance: -; v_gene: TRBV28; j_gene: TRBJ1-2; CDR3nt: TGTGCCAGCAGTCGTTGGGACAGCTTAGAATATGGCTACACCTTC; CDR3aa: CASSRWDSLEYGYTF
d_gene: TRBD2; abundance: -; v_gene: TRBV13; j_gene: TRBJ2-5; CDR3nt: TGTGCCAGCAGCTCGCTAGCGGGAGTAGCAGAGACCCAGTACTTC; CDR3aa: CASSSLAGVAETQYF
d_gene: -; abundance: -; v_gene: TRBV5-1; j_gene: TRBJ2-2; CDR3nt: TGCGCCAGCAGCTTAGGCAGGGCGAACACCGGGGAGCTGTTTTTT; CDR3aa: CASSLGRANTGELFF
d_gene: TRBD1; abundance: -; v_gene: TRBV12-5; j_gene: TRBJ2-7; CDR3nt: TGTGCTAGTGGTCCACCATTGACAGGGCCATACACCGAGAGTTACGAGCAGTACTTC; CDR3aa: CASGPPLTGPYTESYEQYF
d_gene: TRBD1; abundance: -; v_gene: TRBV28; j_gene: TRBJ2-2; CDR3nt: TGTGCCAGCAGACGGACAGGGAACACCGGGGAGCTGTTTTTT; CDR3aa: CASRRTGNTGELFF
d_gene: -; abundance: -; v_gene: TRBV5-1; j_gene: TRBJ2-7; CDR3nt: TGCGCCAGCAGCTTGCGGGACTCTTTCTACGAGCAGTACTTC; CDR3aa: CASSLRDSFYEQYF
d_gene: TRBD2; abundance: -; v_gene: TRBV5-1; j_gene: TRBJ2-2; CDR3nt: TGCGCCAGCAGTCTAGCGGGAGGCTCTACCGGGGAGCTGTTTTTT; CDR3aa: CASSLAGGSTGELFF
d_gene: -; abundance: -; v_gene: TRBV24-1; j_gene: TRBJ1-1; CDR3nt: TGTGCCACCAGTGAACACAGGTCCACTGAAGCTTTCTTT; CDR3aa: CATSEHRSTEAFF
d_gene: -; abundance: once; v_gene: TRBV15; j_gene: TRBJ1-1; CDR3nt: TGTGCCACCAGCAGAGATGGAACAGCCACTGAAGCTTTCTTT; CDR3aa: CATSRDGTATEAFF
d_gene: TRBD2; abundance: -; v_gene: TRBV27; j_gene: TRBJ2-2; CDR3nt: TGTGCCAGCAGTTTACGGCTAGCGGGGAACACCGGGGAGCTGTTTTTT; CDR3aa: CASSLRLAGNTGELFF
d_gene: -; abundance: -; v_gene: TRBV28; j_gene: TRBJ1-2; CDR3nt: TGTGCCAGCGGTTTACAGGGATGGCTCTATGGCTACACCTTC; CDR3aa: CASGLQGWLYGYTF
d_gene: -; abundance: -; v_gene: TRBV5-1; j_gene: TRBJ2-5; CDR3nt: TGCGCCAGCAGCTTGCAGAAAGAGACCCAGTACTTC; CDR3aa: CASSLQKETQYF
d_gene: TRBD2; abundance: -; v_gene: TRBV27; j_gene: TRBJ2-7; CDR3nt: TGTGCCACCAACAGGGCGGGGGGGGGATCCTACGAGCAGTACTTC; CDR3aa: CATNRAGGGSYEQYF
d_gene: TRBD2; abundance: -; v_gene: TRBV7-9; j_gene: TRBJ2-1; CDR3nt: TGTGCCAGCAGGATAAGCGGGAGAGGCCCTGAGCAGTTCTTC; CDR3aa: CASRISGRGPEQFF
d_gene: -; abundance: -; v_gene: TRBV5-1; j_gene: TRBJ2-1; CDR3nt: TGCGCCAGCAGCTCCGACTATTCCTACAATGAGCAGTTCTTC; CDR3aa: CASSSDYSYNEQFF
d_gene: -; abundance: -; v_gene: TRBV9; j_gene: TRBJ2-1; CDR3nt: TGTGCCAGCAGCGTTCAATCGGCGGGTGCCTACAATGAGCAGTTCTTC; CDR3aa: CASSVQSAGAYNEQFF
d_gene: -; abundance: -; v_gene: TRBV19; j_gene: TRBJ1-5; CDR3nt: TGTGCCAGTAGTATAGCCAGGGGTAGCAATCAGCCCCAGCATTTT; CDR3aa: CASSIARGSNQPQHF
d_gene: TRBD1; abundance: -; v_gene: TRBV27; j_gene: TRBJ1-3; CDR3nt: TGTGCCAGCAGTTCCGGGACAGGGGGTGGAAACACCATATATTTT; CDR3aa: CASSSGTGGGNTIYF
d_gene: -; abundance: -; v_gene: TRBV6-6; j_gene: TRBJ1-2; CDR3nt: TGTGCCAGCAGTTACCGGCGGGAGAACTATGGCTACACCTTC; CDR3aa: CASSYRRENYGYTF
d_gene: -; abundance: -; v_gene: TRBV19; j_gene: TRBJ1-5; CDR3nt: TGTGCCAGTAGCTTTTCCCCTGTTTCGGCCGGGCAGCCCCAGCATTTT; CDR3aa: CASSFSPVSAGQPQHF
d_gene: TRBD1; abundance: -; v_gene: TRBV28; j_gene: TRBJ2-1; CDR3nt: TGTGCCAGCAGAGAACAGGGGGCTCATGAGCAGTTCTTC; CDR3aa: CASREQGAHEQFF
d_gene: -; abundance: -; v_gene: TRBV7-3; j_gene: TRBJ2-2; CDR3nt: TGTGCCAGCAGCTTAATGGCAGGGGGCGGGAGGAACACCGGGGAGCTGTTTTTT; CDR3aa: CASSLMAGGGRNTGELFF
d_gene: TRBD1; abundance: -; v_gene: TRBV2; j_gene: TRBJ1-4; CDR3nt: TGTGCCAGCAGGAGGGGGACAGCCGGAGAAACTAATGAAAAACTGTTTTTT; CDR3aa: CASRRGTAGETNEKLFF
d_gene: TRBD1; abundance: -; v_gene: TRBV19; j_gene: TRBJ1-5; CDR3nt: TGTGCCAGTAGTATGGGACAGACAAGCAATCAGCCCCAGCATTTT; CDR3aa: CASSMGQTSNQPQHF
d_gene: -; abundance: -; v_gene: TRBV11-2; j_gene: TRBJ2-1; CDR3nt: TGTGCCAGCAGCTTTTTGGGCGAGGGTGAGCAGTTCTTC; CDR3aa: CASSFLGEGEQFF
d_gene: -; abundance: -; v_gene: TRBV6-2/TRBV6-3; j_gene: TRBJ2-2; CDR3nt: TGTGCCAGCAGACCTCCCGTAGCGGACACCGGGGAGCTGTTTTTT; CDR3aa: CASRPPVADTGELFF
d_gene: -; abundance: -; v_gene: TRBV19; j_gene: TRBJ2-6; CDR3nt: TGTGCCAGTAGTATCCAGTCCAGATTTCTCTCTGGGGCCAACGTCCTGACTTTC; CDR3aa: CASSIQSRFLSGANVLTF
d_gene: TRBD2; abundance: -; v_gene: TRBV5-1; j_gene: TRBJ2-1; CDR3nt: TGCGCCAGCACCCCAGGGGCGGGAGGTCCACATGAGCAGTTCTTC; CDR3aa: CASTPGAGGPHEQFF
d_gene: -; abundance: -; v_gene: TRBV30; j_gene: TRBJ2-2; CDR3nt: TGTGCCTGGAGGTACAGGGGGGGCACCGGGGAGCTGTTTTTT; CDR3aa: CAWRYRGGTGELFF
d_gene: TRBD1; abundance: -; v_gene: TRBV4-1; j_gene: TRBJ1-4; CDR3nt: TGCGCCAGCAGCCAAGAGAGGGACAGGGGTTACGAAAAACTGTTTTTT; CDR3aa: CASSQERDRGYEKLFF
d_gene: -; abundance: once; v_gene: TRBV4-2; j_gene: TRBJ1-2; CDR3nt: TGTGCCAGCAGCCAAGATCGGCCAGGACAGCTCTATGGCTACACCTTC; CDR3aa: CASSQDRPGQLYGYTF
d_gene: TRBD1; abundance: -; v_gene: TRBV5-1; j_gene: TRBJ1-1; CDR3nt: TGCGCCAGCAGCTTGCCCGGGACAGGGGTGACTGAAGCTTTCTTT; CDR3aa: CASSLPGTGVTEAFF
d_gene: -; abundance: -; v_gene: TRBV7-2; j_gene: TRBJ2-7; CDR3nt: TGTGCCAGCAGCCTTGGGCGGCTAGCCAGGCGCGAGCAGTACTTC; CDR3aa: CASSLGRLARREQYF
d_gene: -; abundance: -; v_gene: TRBV4-3; j_gene: TRBJ2-5; CDR3nt: TGCGCCAGCAGCCAAACCCTATCCGGGATAGCGGATGCTTCGTACCAAGAGACCCAGTACTTC; CDR3aa: CASSQTLSGIADASYQETQYF
d_gene: TRBD1; abundance: -; v_gene: TRBV10-1; j_gene: TRBJ2-4; CDR3nt: TGCGCCAGCAGTGAGTCGGGACAGCAAAACATTCAGTACTTC; CDR3aa: CASSESGQQNIQYF
d_gene: -; abundance: -; v_gene: TRBV5-1; j_gene: TRBJ2-1; CDR3nt: TGCGCCAGCAGCTTCGGACAGATAAGCTCCTACAATGAGCAGTTCTTC; CDR3aa: CASSFGQISSYNEQFF
d_gene: TRBD2; abundance: -; v_gene: TRBV5-1; j_gene: TRBJ2-7; CDR3nt: TGCGCCAGCAGCTCGATCAGGGAGGGACTAGCGAGAACCAGGGAGCAGTACTTC; CDR3aa: CASSSIREGLARTREQYF